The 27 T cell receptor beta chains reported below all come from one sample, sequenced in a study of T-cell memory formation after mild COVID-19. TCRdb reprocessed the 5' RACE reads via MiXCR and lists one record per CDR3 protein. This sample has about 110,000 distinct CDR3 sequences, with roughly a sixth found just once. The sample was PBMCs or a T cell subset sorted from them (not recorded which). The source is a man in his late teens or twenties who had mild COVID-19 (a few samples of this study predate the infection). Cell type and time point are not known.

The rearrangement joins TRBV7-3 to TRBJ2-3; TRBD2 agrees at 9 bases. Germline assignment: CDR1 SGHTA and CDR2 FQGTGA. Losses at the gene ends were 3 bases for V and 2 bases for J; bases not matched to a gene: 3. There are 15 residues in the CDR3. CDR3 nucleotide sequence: TGTGCCAGCAGCTTCAGCGGGGGGTACACAGATACGCAGTATTTT. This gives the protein CASSFSGGYTDTQYF.

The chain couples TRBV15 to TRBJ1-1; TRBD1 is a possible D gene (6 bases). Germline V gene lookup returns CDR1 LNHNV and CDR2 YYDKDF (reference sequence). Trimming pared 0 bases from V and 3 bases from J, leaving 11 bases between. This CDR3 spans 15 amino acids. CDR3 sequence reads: CATSRDWGRDTEAFF. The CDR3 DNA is TGTGCCACCAGCAGAGATTGGGGGCGGGACACTGAAGCTTTCTTT.

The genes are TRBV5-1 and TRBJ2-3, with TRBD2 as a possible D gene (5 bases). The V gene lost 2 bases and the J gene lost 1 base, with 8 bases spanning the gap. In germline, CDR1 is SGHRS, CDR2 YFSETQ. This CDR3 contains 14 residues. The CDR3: CASSLPAGTDTQYF. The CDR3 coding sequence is TGCGCCAGCAGCTTACCAGCGGGCACAGATACGCAGTATTTT.

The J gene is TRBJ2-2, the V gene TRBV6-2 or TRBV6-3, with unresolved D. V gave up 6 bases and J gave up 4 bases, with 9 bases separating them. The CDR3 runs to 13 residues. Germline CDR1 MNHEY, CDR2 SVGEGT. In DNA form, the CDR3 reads TGTGCCAGCAGCAAACTCGGCACCGGGGAGCTGTTTTTT. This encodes CASSKLGTGELFF.

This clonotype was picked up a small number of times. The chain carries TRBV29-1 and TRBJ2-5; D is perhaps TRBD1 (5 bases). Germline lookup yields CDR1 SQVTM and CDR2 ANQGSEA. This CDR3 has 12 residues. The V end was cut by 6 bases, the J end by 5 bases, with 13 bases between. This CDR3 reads CSVKTVGETQYF. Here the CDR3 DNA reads TGCAGCGTAAAGACAGTCGGGGAGACCCAGTACTTC.

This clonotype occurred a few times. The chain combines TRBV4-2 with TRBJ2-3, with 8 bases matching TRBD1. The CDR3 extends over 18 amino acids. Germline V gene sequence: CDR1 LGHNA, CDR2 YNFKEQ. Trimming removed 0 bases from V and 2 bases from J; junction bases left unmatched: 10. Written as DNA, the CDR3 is TGTGCCAGCAGCCAAGATTTAGTGACAGGGGCCTCCACAGATACGCAGTATTTT. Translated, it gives CASSQDLVTGASTDTQYF.

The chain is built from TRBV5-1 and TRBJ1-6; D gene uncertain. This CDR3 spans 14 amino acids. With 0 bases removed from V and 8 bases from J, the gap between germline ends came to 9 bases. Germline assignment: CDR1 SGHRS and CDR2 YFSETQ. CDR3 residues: CASSLDLGYSPLHF. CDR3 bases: TGCGCCAGCAGCTTGGACCTGGGTTATTCACCCCTCCACTTT.

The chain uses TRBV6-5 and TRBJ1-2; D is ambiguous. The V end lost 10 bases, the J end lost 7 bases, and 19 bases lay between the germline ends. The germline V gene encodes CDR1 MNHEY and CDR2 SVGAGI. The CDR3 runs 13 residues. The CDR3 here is CATWTGITSGYTF. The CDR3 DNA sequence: TGTGCCACCTGGACGGGGATCACCTCTGGCTACACCTTC.

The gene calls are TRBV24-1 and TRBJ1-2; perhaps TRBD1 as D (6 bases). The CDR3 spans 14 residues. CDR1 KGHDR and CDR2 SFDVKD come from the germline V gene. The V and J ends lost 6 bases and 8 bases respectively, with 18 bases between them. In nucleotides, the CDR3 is TGTGCCACCAGTCCCGAAGGGGGAACGGGGGGCTACACCTTC. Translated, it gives CATSPEGGTGGYTF.

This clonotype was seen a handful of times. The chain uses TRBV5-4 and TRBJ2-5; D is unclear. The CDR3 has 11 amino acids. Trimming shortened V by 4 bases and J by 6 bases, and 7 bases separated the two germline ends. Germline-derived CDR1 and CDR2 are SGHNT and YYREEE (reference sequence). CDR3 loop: CASSAYQTQYF. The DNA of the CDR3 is TGTGCCAGCAGCGCGTACCAGACCCAGTACTTC.

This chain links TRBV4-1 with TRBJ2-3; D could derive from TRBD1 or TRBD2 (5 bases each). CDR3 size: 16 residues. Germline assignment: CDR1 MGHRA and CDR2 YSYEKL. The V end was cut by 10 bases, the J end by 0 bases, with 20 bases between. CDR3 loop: CATTGDGYFSTDTQYF. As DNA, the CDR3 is TGCGCCACCACCGGGGACGGGTACTTCAGCACAGATACGCAGTATTTT.

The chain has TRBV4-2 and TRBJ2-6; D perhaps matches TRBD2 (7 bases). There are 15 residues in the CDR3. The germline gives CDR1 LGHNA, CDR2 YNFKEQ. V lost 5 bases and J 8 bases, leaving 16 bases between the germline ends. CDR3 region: CASSDPGGQSNVLTF. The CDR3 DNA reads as TGTGCCAGCAGCGACCCCGGGGGGCAGTCCAACGTCCTGACTTTC.

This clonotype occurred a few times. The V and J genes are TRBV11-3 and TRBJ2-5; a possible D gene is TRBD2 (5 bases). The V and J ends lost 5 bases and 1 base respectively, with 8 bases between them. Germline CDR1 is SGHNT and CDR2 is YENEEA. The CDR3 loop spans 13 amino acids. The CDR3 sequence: CASSRTFQETQYF. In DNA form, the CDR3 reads TGTGCCAGCAGCAGGACTTTCCAAGAGACCCAGTACTTC.

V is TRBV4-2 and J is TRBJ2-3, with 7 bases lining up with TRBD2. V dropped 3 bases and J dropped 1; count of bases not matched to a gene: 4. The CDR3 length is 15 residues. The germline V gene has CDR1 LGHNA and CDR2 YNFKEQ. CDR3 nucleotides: TGTGCCAGCAGCCACTCAAGCGGGGGCACAGATACGCAGTATTTT. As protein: CASSHSSGGTDTQYF.

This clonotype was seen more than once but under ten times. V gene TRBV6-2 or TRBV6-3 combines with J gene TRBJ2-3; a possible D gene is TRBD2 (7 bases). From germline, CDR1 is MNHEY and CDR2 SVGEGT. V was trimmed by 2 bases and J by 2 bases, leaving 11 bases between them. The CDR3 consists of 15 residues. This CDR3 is CASSYRRGHTDTQYF. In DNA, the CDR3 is TGTGCCAGCAGTTACCGGCGGGGGCACACAGATACGCAGTATTTT.

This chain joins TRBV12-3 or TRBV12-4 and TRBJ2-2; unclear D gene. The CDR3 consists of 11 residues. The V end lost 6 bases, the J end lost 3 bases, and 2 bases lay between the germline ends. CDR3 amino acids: CASRYTGELFF. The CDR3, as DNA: TGTGCCAGCAGGTACACCGGGGAGCTGTTTTTT.

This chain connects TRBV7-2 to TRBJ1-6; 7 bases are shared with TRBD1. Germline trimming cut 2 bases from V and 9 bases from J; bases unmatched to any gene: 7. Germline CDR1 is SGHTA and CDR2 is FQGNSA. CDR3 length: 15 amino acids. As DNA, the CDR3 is TGTGCCAGCAGCTTAAAAGGGGGCGATGGTTCACCCCTCCACTTT. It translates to CASSLKGGDGSPLHF. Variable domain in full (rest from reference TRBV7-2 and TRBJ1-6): GAGVSQSPSNKVTEKGKDVELRCDPISGHTALYWYRQSLGQGLEFLIYFQGNSAPDKSGLPSDRFSAERTGGSVSTLTIQRTQQEDSAVYLCASSLKGGDGSPLHFGNGTRLTVT.

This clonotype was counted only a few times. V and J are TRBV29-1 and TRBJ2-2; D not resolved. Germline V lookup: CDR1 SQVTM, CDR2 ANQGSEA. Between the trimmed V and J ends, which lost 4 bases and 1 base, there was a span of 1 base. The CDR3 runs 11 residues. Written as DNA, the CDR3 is TGCAGCGTTGGGAACACCGGGGAGCTGTTTTTT. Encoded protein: CSVGNTGELFF.

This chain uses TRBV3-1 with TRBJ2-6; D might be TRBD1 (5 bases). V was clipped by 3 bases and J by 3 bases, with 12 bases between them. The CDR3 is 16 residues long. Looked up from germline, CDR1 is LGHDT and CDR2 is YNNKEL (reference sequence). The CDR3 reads CASSQLPGYGANVLTF. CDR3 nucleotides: TGTGCCAGCAGCCAGCTACCAGGGTATGGGGCCAACGTCCTGACTTTC.

This CDR3 reads CASYQWGADTQYF. DNA of the CDR3: TGTGCCAGCTATCAGTGGGGGGCAGATACGCAGTATTTT. The V call is TRBV7-9, the J call TRBJ2-3, with D perhaps TRBD2 (6 bases). The V gene lost 8 bases and the J gene lost 4 bases, with 13 bases spanning the gap. Germline CDR1 and CDR2: SEHNR and FQNEAQ (reference sequence). This CDR3 is 13 amino acids long. Filled out from reference TRBV7-9 and TRBJ2-3, the complete variable domain reads DTGVSQNPRHKITKRGQNVTFRCDPISEHNRLYWYRQTLGQGPEFLTYFQNEAQLEKSRLLSDRFSAERPKGSFSTLEIQRTEQGDSAMYLCASYQWGADTQYFGPGTRLTVL.

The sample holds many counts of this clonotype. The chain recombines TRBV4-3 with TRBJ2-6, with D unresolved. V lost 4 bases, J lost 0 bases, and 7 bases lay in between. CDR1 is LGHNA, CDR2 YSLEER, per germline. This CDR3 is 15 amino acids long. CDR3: CASSPVGSGANVLTF. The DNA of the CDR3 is TGCGCCAGCAGCCCCGTGGGCTCTGGGGCCAACGTCCTGACTTTC.

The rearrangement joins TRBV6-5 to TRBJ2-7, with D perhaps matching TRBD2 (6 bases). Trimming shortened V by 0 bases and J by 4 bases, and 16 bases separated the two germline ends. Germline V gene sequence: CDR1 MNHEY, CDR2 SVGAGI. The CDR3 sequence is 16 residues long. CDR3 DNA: TGTGCCAGCAGTTACTCTCGGGCTAGCGCTTTTTACGAGCAGTACTTC. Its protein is CASSYSRASAFYEQYF.

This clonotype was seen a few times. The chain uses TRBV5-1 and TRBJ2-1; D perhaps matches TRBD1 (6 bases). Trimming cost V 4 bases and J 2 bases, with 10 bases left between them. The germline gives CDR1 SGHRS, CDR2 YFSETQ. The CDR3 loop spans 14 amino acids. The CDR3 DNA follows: TGCGCCAGCAGCCCGAGACAGGCCTACAATGAGCAGTTCTTC. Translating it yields CASSPRQAYNEQFF.

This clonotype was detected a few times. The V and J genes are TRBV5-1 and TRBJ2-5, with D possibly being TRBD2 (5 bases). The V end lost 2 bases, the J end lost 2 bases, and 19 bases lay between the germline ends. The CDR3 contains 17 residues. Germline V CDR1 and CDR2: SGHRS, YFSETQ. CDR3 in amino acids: CASSFTGNPSIQETQYF. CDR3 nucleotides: TGCGCCAGCAGCTTTACGGGGAATCCGTCAATACAAGAGACCCAGTACTTC. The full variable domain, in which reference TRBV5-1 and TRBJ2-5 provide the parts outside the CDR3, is KAGVTQTPRYLIKTRGQQVTLSCSPISGHRSVSWYQQTPGQGLQFLFEYFSETQRNKGNFPGRFSGRQFSNSRSEMNVSTLELGDSALYLCASSFTGNPSIQETQYFGPGTRLLVL.

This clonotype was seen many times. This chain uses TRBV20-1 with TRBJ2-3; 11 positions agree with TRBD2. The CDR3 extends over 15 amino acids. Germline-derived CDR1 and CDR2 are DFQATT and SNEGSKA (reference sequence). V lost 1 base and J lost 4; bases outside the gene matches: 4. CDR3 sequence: CSARVGTSGSDTQYF. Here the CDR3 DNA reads TGCAGTGCTAGAGTTGGGACTAGCGGATCAGATACGCAGTATTTT.

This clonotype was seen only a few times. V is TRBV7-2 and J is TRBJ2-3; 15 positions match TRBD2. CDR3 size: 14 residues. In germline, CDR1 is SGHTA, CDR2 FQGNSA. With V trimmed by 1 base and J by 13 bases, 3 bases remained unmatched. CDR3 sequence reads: CASSLGTSGGEEYF. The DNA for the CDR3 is TGTGCCAGCAGCTTAGGGACTAGCGGGGGGGAAGAGTATTTT.

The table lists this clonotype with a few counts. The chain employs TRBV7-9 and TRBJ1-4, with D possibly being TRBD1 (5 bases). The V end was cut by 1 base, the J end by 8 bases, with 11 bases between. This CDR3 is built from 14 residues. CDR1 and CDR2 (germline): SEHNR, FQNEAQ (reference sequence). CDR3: CASSLDLRGEKLFF. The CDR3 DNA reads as TGTGCCAGCAGCTTAGACTTGAGGGGCGAAAAACTGTTTTTT.